The 17 T cell receptor beta chains presented below share a single source sample, sequenced in a study of shared clonotypes between healthy human individuals. TCRdb keeps only in-frame clones here, not all; method: immunoSEQ multiplex PCR. In the table there are roughly 2.2 million clones, around 93% of which are singletons. The specimen sequenced was naive CD4+ T cells from PBMCs. This sample's subset: CD45RA+ positively selected. The receptor source for this set is a young man in good health. Some clones in this sample may be carry-over from other donors' samples.

The rearrangement uses TRBV30 and TRBJ2-7; the match to TRBD1 covers 7 bases. Germline V gene lookup returns CDR1 GTSNPN and CDR2 SVGIG (reference sequence). Trimming took 7 bases from V and 10 from J; bases not matched to a gene: 16. The CDR3 totals 13 residues. DNA of the CDR3: TGTGCCTCTGCGCAGGGGGAGAGCCTCCTTCAGTACTTC. Protein: CASAQGESLLQYF.

The chain links TRBV4-2 to TRBJ2-5, with 10 bases that match TRBD2. Germline V gene sequence: CDR1 LGHNA, CDR2 YNFKEQ. V lost 1 base to trimming and J lost 1 base; unmatched junction nucleotides: 6. CDR3 length: 17 residues. CDR3 nucleotide sequence: TGTGCCAGCAGCCAAGTCAGGGCTAGCGGGAGCCAAGAGACCCAGTACTTC. Translating gives CASSQVRASGSQETQYF.

V usage is TRBV29-1 and J usage is TRBJ1-2, with 10 nucleotides matching TRBD1. CDR1 is SQVTM and CDR2 is ANQGSEA in the germline V gene. The CDR3 runs to 14 residues. V shed 4 bases, J shed 2 bases, and the junction held 4 bases outside the gene matches. CDR3 sequence (DNA): TGCAGCGTTGGACAGGGGGCCGGGAACTATGGCTACACCTTC. It is translated as CSVGQGAGNYGYTF.

The genes are TRBV30 and TRBJ1-5, with 7 bases lining up with TRBD1. The CDR3 covers 13 residues. Trimming took 5 bases from V and 4 from J; bases not matched to a gene: 5. CDR1 GTSNPN and CDR2 SVGIG come from the germline V gene (reference sequence). The CDR3 is CAWAGQVNQPQHF. CDR3 nucleotides: TGTGCCTGGGCCGGACAGGTTAATCAGCCCCAGCATTTT.

This chain uses TRBV27 with TRBJ2-6; D perhaps matches TRBD2 (6 bases). The CDR3 is made up of 16 amino acids. CDR1 is MNHEY, CDR2 SMNVEV, per germline (reference sequence). Between the trimmed V and J ends, which lost 6 bases and 4 bases, there was a span of 16 bases. This CDR3 reads CASRPPPSAGANVLTF. CDR3 bases: TGTGCCAGCAGGCCCCCACCTAGCGCCGGGGCCAACGTCCTGACTTTC.

This CDR3 is CASSLCLVRAYDNQPQHF. In DNA form, the CDR3 reads TGTGCCAGCAGCTTGTGTTTGGTAAGGGCCTATGACAATCAGCCCCAGCATTTT. The V call is TRBV5-4, the J call TRBJ1-5, with D uncertain. Per germline, CDR1 SGHNT and CDR2 YYREEE (reference sequence). The CDR3 contains 18 residues. Deletions cut 1 base from V and 3 bases from J, with 20 bases between.

The chain carries TRBV15 and TRBJ2-1; 9 positions match TRBD2. The germline CDR1 and CDR2 sequences are LNHNV and YYDKDF (reference sequence). The V segment lost 6 bases and the J segment 0 bases; nucleotides outside the gene matches: 15. The CDR3 length is 19 residues. In nucleotides, the CDR3 is TGTGCCACCAGACCTACGGGCCTAGCGGGGAGCCCCTCCTACAATGAGCAGTTCTTC. It yields the protein CATRPTGLAGSPSYNEQFF.

This CDR3 reads CASSWGEGYSYNEQFF. The DNA for the CDR3 is TGTGCCAGCAGCTGGGGGGAGGGGTATTCCTACAATGAGCAGTTCTTC. The rearrangement joins TRBV7-6 to TRBJ2-1, with TRBD2 identical over 7 bases. This CDR3 spans 16 amino acids. V trimming: 4 bases; J trimming: 1 base; junction bases outside the gene matches: 7. Germline assignment: CDR1 SGHVS and CDR2 FNYEAQ.

The chain uses TRBV28 and TRBJ2-7; no clear D gene. Trimming left V 2 bases short and J 2 bases short, with 10 bases between. Germline CDR1 and CDR2: MDHEN and SYDVKM. The CDR3 runs 14 residues. The CDR3 reads CASSLTDRTYEQYF. The CDR3 nucleotides read TGTGCCAGCAGTTTAACGGACCGAACCTACGAGCAGTACTTC. Full variable domain (outside the CDR3, taken from reference TRBV28 and TRBJ2-7): DVKVTQSSRYLVKRTGEKVFLECVQDMDHENMFWYRQDPGLGLRLIYFSYDVKMKEKGDIPEGYSVSREKKERFSLILESASTNQTSMYLCASSLTDRTYEQYFGPGTRLTVT.

The chain uses TRBV7-2 and TRBJ2-2; D may match TRBD1 or TRBD2 (5 bases each). The germline gives CDR1 SGHTA, CDR2 FQGNSA. Trimming removed 0 bases at V and 0 bases at J, with 20 bases between. CDR3 length: 20 amino acids. As DNA, the CDR3 is TGTGCCAGCAGCTTAGCCTTCCCGGGACCCATTTCCCCGAACACCGGGGAGCTGTTTTTT. Amino acid sequence: CASSLAFPGPISPNTGELFF.

V gene TRBV5-1 combines with J gene TRBJ1-4; 7 bases match TRBD1. Trimming cost V 4 bases and J 4 bases; bases outside gene matches: 4. Germline lookup yields CDR1 SGHRS and CDR2 YFSETQ. There are 14 residues in the CDR3. The CDR3 DNA is TGCGCCAGCAGCACGGGACAGCTTAATGAAAAACTGTTTTTT. Translation gives CASSTGQLNEKLFF.

This chain connects TRBV9 to TRBJ2-5, with 11 positions matching TRBD2. The CDR3 covers 14 residues. Germline values: CDR1 SGDLS, CDR2 YYNGEE. The junction had 4 bases not matched to a gene; V was cut back by 0 bases and J by 9 bases. The CDR3 loop reads CASSVEGLAEPQYF. The CDR3 DNA reads as TGTGCCAGCAGCGTAGAGGGACTAGCGGAGCCCCAGTACTTC.

The chain couples TRBV9 to TRBJ2-2; 9 bases map to TRBD2. The CDR3 is made up of 15 amino acids. V gave up 2 bases and J gave up 6 bases; unmatched junction bases: 5. The germline V gene has CDR1 SGDLS and CDR2 YYNGEE. The CDR3 sequence: CASSVSGRLPGELFF. Here the CDR3 DNA reads TGTGCCAGCAGCGTTAGCGGGAGATTACCCGGGGAGCTGTTTTTT.

V usage is TRBV7-2 and J usage is TRBJ1-4; D remains unclear. Trimming cost V 3 bases and J 0 bases, with 8 bases left between them. The CDR3 totals 15 residues. The germline gives CDR1 SGHTA, CDR2 FQGNSA. CDR3 loop: CASSFTRSTNEKLFF. Here the CDR3 DNA reads TGTGCCAGCAGCTTTACACGATCAACTAATGAAAAACTGTTTTTT.

The chain joins TRBV2 to TRBJ2-1; 10 nucleotides align to TRBD1. V lost 6 bases and J lost 5; bases outside the gene matches: 10. Germline lookup yields CDR1 SNHLY and CDR2 FYNNEI. The CDR3 sequence is 16 residues long. CDR3 amino acids: CASSYTQDRGNNEQFF. CDR3 DNA sequence: TGTGCCAGCAGCTACACGCAGGACAGGGGGAACAATGAGCAGTTCTTC.

In this sample, this clone turned up a few times. This chain uses TRBV28 with TRBJ2-7, with D unclear. Trimming took 5 bases from V and 6 from J, leaving 8 bases between them. CDR3 length: 11 residues. The germline CDR1 and CDR2 sequences are MDHEN and SYDVKM. The CDR3 region is CASSPHREQYF. CDR3 DNA sequence: TGTGCCAGCAGTCCCCACCGCGAGCAGTACTTC. Full variable domain (remainder filled in from reference TRBV28 and TRBJ2-7): DVKVTQSSRYLVKRTGEKVFLECVQDMDHENMFWYRQDPGLGLRLIYFSYDVKMKEKGDIPEGYSVSREKKERFSLILESASTNQTSMYLCASSPHREQYFGPGTRLTVT.

The gene calls are TRBV19 and TRBJ1-5; D is uncertain. Per germline, CDR1 LNHDA and CDR2 SQIVND (reference sequence). Trimming took 5 bases from V and 6 from J, leaving 17 bases between them. This CDR3 spans 15 amino acids. The CDR3 region is CASSLQLRVPQPQHF. The CDR3 DNA reads TGTGCCAGTAGTTTACAATTAAGGGTGCCTCAGCCCCAGCATTTT.